Following are 14 T cell receptor beta chains from one sample sequenced in a study of beta chain features in type 1 diabetes. Overall study findings and caveats: There was a moderate but significant shortening of TCRB CDR3s in all four CD4+ subsets of Type 1 diabetes patients.

Investigators reverse transcribed all isolated RNA, so they sequenced expressed TCRB transcripts. The assay was immunoSEQ multiplex PCR, and TCRdb's table has in-frame clones only and misses some. Found here are more than 300,000 clones, roughly 9.8% of them singletons; the top ten hold 0.6%. Antigens for these TCRs are unknown. What was sequenced was central memory CD4+ T cells from blood. The receptors come from a man between 25 and 39 years old with type 1 diabetes.

This clone turned up a few times. The rearrangement links TRBV10-3 to TRBJ2-7; no clear D gene. Germline V gene lookup returns CDR1 ENHRY and CDR2 SYGVKD. V was shortened by 10 bases and J by 3 bases, with 10 bases between the two germline ends. The CDR3 has 11 amino acids. The chain's CDR3 is CATEASYEQYF. The CDR3 nucleotides read TGTGCCACCGAGGCCAGCTACGAGCAGTACTTC.

This clone showed up just a few times. The chain couples TRBV30 to TRBJ1-5; TRBD1 aligns across 8 bases. V shed 0 bases and J 7 bases; nucleotides not matched to a gene: 8. The CDR3 is made up of 15 amino acids. CDR1 and CDR2 from the germline V gene are GTSNPN and SVGIG (reference sequence). The CDR3 DNA sequence: TGTGCCTGGAGTGTACAGGACAGGGATTTGCAGCCCCAGCATTTT. Translated, it gives CAWSVQDRDLQPQHF.

The chain uses TRBV14 and TRBJ2-5; D is ambiguous. V gave up 6 bases and J gave up 5 bases, with 7 bases separating them. Germline V gene sequence: CDR1 SGHDN, CDR2 FVKESK. The CDR3 is made up of 11 amino acids. The CDR3 region has the DNA TGTGCCAGCAGTGGGTACGAGACCCAGTACTTC. Protein: CASSGYETQYF. The complete variable domain, with remaining parts taken from reference TRBV14 and TRBJ2-5, reads EAGVTQFPSHSVIEKGQTVTLRCDPISGHDNLYWYRRVMGKEIKFLLHFVKESKQDESGMPNNRFLAERTGGTYSTLKVQPAELEDSGVYFCASSGYETQYFGPGTRLLVL.

This clone came up a few times. The chain is built from TRBV2 and TRBJ2-7; 9 bases are shared with TRBD1. Germline values: CDR1 SNHLY, CDR2 FYNNEI. The J segment lost 6 bases and the V segment lost 6 bases, leaving 6 bases of the junction unmatched. The CDR3 extends over 13 amino acids. As DNA, the CDR3 is TGTGCCAGCAGGGCCGGGACAGGGTCCGAGCAGTACTTC. It specifies CASRAGTGSEQYF.

The chain recombines TRBV18 with TRBJ2-2; TRBD1 matches at 12 bases. CDR3 length: 14 residues. Germline V lookup: CDR1 KGHSH, CDR2 LQKENI. Trimming at V came to 6 bases and at J to 11 bases, leaving 7 bases not matched to a gene. CDR3 DNA sequence: TGTGCCAGCTCGCCAGGGACAGGGGGCGGCGAGCTGTTTTTT. It translates to CASSPGTGGGELFF.

J is TRBJ1-1 and V is TRBV28, with 8 bases that match TRBD1. V lost 4 bases to trimming and J lost 4 bases; unmatched junction nucleotides: 11. The germline CDR1 and CDR2 sequences are MDHEN and SYDVKM. The CDR3 extends over 16 amino acids. Written as DNA, the CDR3 is TGTGCCAGCAGTTACCCAGGGGGCGGACATATCACTGAAGCTTTCTTT. This translates into CASSYPGGGHITEAFF.

This clone was seen only a few times. The V and J genes are TRBV30 and TRBJ1-3, with D uncertain. This CDR3 spans 11 amino acids. CDR1 GTSNPN and CDR2 SVGIG come from the germline V gene (reference sequence). Trimming took 7 bases from V and 4 from J, leaving 8 bases between them. CDR3 in DNA: TGTGCCTTCCGGACCGGAAACACCATATATTTT. Encoded protein: CAFRTGNTIYF.

This clone came up many times. The V gene is TRBV28, the J gene TRBJ2-3; TRBD2 is a possible D gene (6 bases). The CDR3 sequence is 13 residues long. Between the trimmed V and J ends, which lost 6 bases and 6 bases, there was a span of 13 bases. Per germline, CDR1 MDHEN and CDR2 SYDVKM. The CDR3 DNA is TGTGCCAGCAGGTTGGGCGGGACCGATACGCAGTATTTT. Translated: CASRLGGTDTQYF.

This clone was counted only a few times. The CDR3 protein is CASSPRLGVLADTQYF. DNA of the CDR3: TGTGCCAGCAGCCCCCGACTCGGGGTACTGGCAGATACGCAGTATTTT. The rearrangement joins TRBV9 to TRBJ2-3; tentative D call: TRBD2 (5 bases). The CDR3 consists of 16 residues. V lost 4 bases and J lost 4, with 19 bases in between. CDR1 is SGDLS, CDR2 YYNGEE, per germline.

This clone has more than one count but fewer than ten. The CDR3 protein is CSATSGTAKNIQYF. CDR3 in DNA: TGCAGCGCGACTAGCGGAACAGCCAAAAACATTCAGTACTTC. V and J are TRBV29-1 and TRBJ2-4; the match to TRBD2 covers 9 bases. From germline, CDR1 is SQVTM and CDR2 ANQGSEA. The CDR3 consists of 14 residues. V lost 7 bases, J lost 0 bases, and 4 bases stayed unmatched.

The J gene is TRBJ2-7, the V gene TRBV7-2, with D possibly TRBD2 on 6 matching bases. This CDR3 contains 12 residues. CDR1 and CDR2 (germline): SGHTA, FQGNSA. V shed 1 base and J shed 8 bases, with 9 bases lying between them. The CDR3 is CASSLGGLKQYF. The CDR3 DNA follows: TGTGCCAGCAGCTTAGGGGGACTGAAGCAGTACTTC.

This clone was seen more than once but under ten times. This sample includes further DNA sequences coding for the same CDR3. V is TRBV7-2 and J is TRBJ1-1; 9 nucleotides match TRBD1. Trimming cost V 6 bases and J 3 bases; bases outside gene matches: 2. From germline, CDR1 is SGHTA and CDR2 FQGNSA. This CDR3 contains 13 residues. CDR3 DNA: TGTGCCAGCAGGCGACAGGGGGACACTGAAGCTTTCTTT. Its protein is CASRRQGDTEAFF.

This chain joins TRBV30 and TRBJ1-1, with 9 positions matching TRBD1. Per germline, CDR1 GTSNPN and CDR2 SVGIG (reference sequence). V was clipped by 2 bases and J by 5 bases; unmatched bases: 6. The CDR3 is 14 amino acids. CDR3 in DNA: TGTGCCTGGAGTCGACAGGGGGAGAGTACTGAAGCTTTCTTT. It yields the protein CAWSRQGESTEAFF.

The J gene is TRBJ2-7, the V gene TRBV7-9; 7 positions agree with TRBD1. The germline V gene encodes CDR1 SEHNR and CDR2 FQNEAQ (reference sequence). This CDR3 is built from 14 residues. J gave up 2 bases and V 0 bases, and 1 base lay outside the gene matches. The CDR3 loop is CASSLAGTAYEQYF. CDR3 bases: TGTGCCAGCAGCTTAGCAGGGACAGCCTACGAGCAGTACTTC.